This entry features one T cell receptor beta chain sequence. Its antigen is as yet unknown. This sample is drawn from a study of T cells in localized non-small cell lung cancer. Regarding the study as a whole: Out of the top 100 tumor clones, a median about 50 were seen in adjacent lung. It remains possible that heterogeneity exists, since only one tumor region was sequenced.

Libraries were prepared by immunoSEQ multiplex PCR; TCRdb keeps only in-frame clonotypes and omits some of them. Of about 28,000 clones listed, 91% are singletons. Trimming cost V 4 bases and J 10 bases, with 11 bases left between them. There are 12 residues in the CDR3. CDR1 is MRHNA, CDR2 SNTAGT, per germline. This specimen consisted of peripheral blood, obtained before any cancer treatment. The receptor was derived from a female donor over 55 with stage I lung adenocarcinoma. The chain couples TRBV6-4 to TRBJ2-1; either TRBD1 or TRBD2 may fit D (6 bases each). The CDR3 DNA sequence: TGTGCCAGCAGTGTCACCGGGGGCGAGCAGTTCTTC. Its translation: CASSVTGGEQFF.